These 19 T cell receptor beta chains originate from one sample sequenced in a study of regulatory T cells in long-lasting Graves disease. Researchers made TCR beta libraries by using iRepertoire HTBI primers and running Arm-PCR on CDR3 regions. Each CDR3 protein gets one entry after TCRdb re-called the multiplex PCR reads with MiXCR. The table has roughly 420,000 distinct CDR3 sequences, about 17% seen once. Time point meaning: newly diagnosed GD, antithyroid drugs for less than 3 months. TCR sequences were obtained from RNA taken from PBMCs. The same data also contributed to another study, on T cells in Graves' hyperthyroidism and ophthalmopathy.

The sequencing used peripheral blood mononuclear cells (PBMCs), collected at new diagnosis, from a patient treated with antithyroid drugs. These receptors all stem from a woman aged 18-29 years with Graves disease.

With regard to this clonotype: With a much larger clone just one base away, this may be a read error. This chain uses TRBV11-3 with TRBJ1-1; 8 nucleotides agree with TRBD1. Germline-derived CDR1 and CDR2 are SGHNT and YENEEA. The CDR3 loop spans 15 amino acids. The DNA for the CDR3 is TGTGCCAGCAGCTCCCTGGTCCAGGGGGCGGCTGAAGCTGTCTTT. Translated: CASSSLVQGAAEAVF.

This clonotype was seen a handful of times. The rearrangement links TRBV6-2 or TRBV6-3 to TRBJ2-7, with D hard to call. Germline CDR1 and CDR2: MNHEY and SVGEGT. Trimming shortened V by 5 bases and J by 7 bases, and 21 bases separated the two germline ends. This CDR3 region has 15 residues. The DNA of the CDR3 is TGTGCCAGCAGTGAAAATCAGTTATCGCTTGGGGAGCAGTACTTC. It translates to CASSENQLSLGEQYF.

This clonotype turned up a few times. The chain couples TRBV6-1 to TRBJ1-1; D not certain. This CDR3 is built from 16 residues. Germline assignment: CDR1 MNHNS and CDR2 SASEGT. V lost 6 bases to trimming and J lost 0 bases, with 17 bases between them. The CDR3 DNA sequence: TGTGCCAGCAGAACCTCACTTGGACGAATGAACACTGAAGCTTTCTTT. The encoded protein is CASRTSLGRMNTEAFF.

This clonotype came up many times. CDR3 in amino acids: CASTSGLGQETQYF. CDR3 sequence (DNA): TGTGCCAGCACCAGTGGGTTGGGGCAAGAGACCCAGTACTTC. The J gene is TRBJ2-5, the V gene TRBV5-5; the D is unclear. The CDR3 extends over 14 amino acids. The V and J ends lost 6 bases and 2 bases respectively, with 14 bases between them. Germline V CDR1 and CDR2: SGHKS, YYEKEE (reference sequence).

The rearrangement links TRBV10-1 to TRBJ2-1, with TRBD1 identical over 8 bases. V was clipped by 9 bases and J by 9 bases; unmatched bases: 16. The germline V gene has CDR1 WNHNN and CDR2 SYGVQD (reference sequence). The CDR3 contains 15 residues. The CDR3 DNA reads TGCGCCAGAGAATGGGCGGGACAGGCGAACAGTGAGCAGTTCTTC. Amino acids: CAREWAGQANSEQFF.

This sequence joins TRBV27 and TRBJ1-6; 8 bases match TRBD1. The germline gives CDR1 MNHEY, CDR2 SMNVEV (reference sequence). The CDR3 length is 19 residues. V lost 2 bases, J lost 4 bases, and 13 bases stayed unmatched. The CDR3 nucleotides are TGTGCCAGCAGTTTACCCGGACAGGGCCTGGCTGAATATAATTCACCCCTCCACTTT. Translation: CASSLPGQGLAEYNSPLHF.

The sample holds many counts of this clonotype. This chain links TRBV19 with TRBJ2-7; no clear D gene. The ends were cut back, 3 bases at V and 3 bases at J, with 12 bases in the middle. The germline V gene encodes CDR1 LNHDA and CDR2 SQIVND (reference sequence). This CDR3 has 14 residues. CDR3 sequence: CASSIRASYYEQYF. In nucleotides, the CDR3 is TGTGCCAGTAGTATTCGAGCCTCATACTACGAGCAGTACTTC.

This clonotype was recorded many times. V is TRBV5-1 and J is TRBJ2-4, with TRBD1 matching 8 bases. The CDR3 extends over 14 amino acids. With V trimmed by 1 base and J by 4 bases, 1 base remained unmatched. Germline CDR1 is SGHRS and CDR2 is YFSETQ. CDR3 nucleotides: TGCGCCAGCAGCTTGACAGGGGGGAAAAACATTCAGTACTTC. Amino acid sequence: CASSLTGGKNIQYF. Full variable domain (rest looked up from reference TRBV5-1 and TRBJ2-4): KAGVTQTPRYLIKTRGQQVTLSCSPISGHRSVSWYQQTPGQGLQFLFEYFSETQRNKGNFPGRFSGRQFSNSRSEMNVSTLELGDSALYLCASSLTGGKNIQYFGAGTRLSVL.

This clonotype has ten or more counts. The V and J genes are TRBV9 and TRBJ1-1, with a tentative D call TRBD1 (5 bases). Germline V CDR1 and CDR2: SGDLS, YYNGEE. The V end lost 3 bases, the J end lost 10 bases, and 13 bases lay between the germline ends. The CDR3 loop spans 12 amino acids. The CDR3 DNA is TGTGCCAGCAGCGACCGGGACGACGGAGCTTTCTTT. It encodes CASSDRDDGAFF.

This clonotype was seen repeatedly, ten times or more. The rearrangement joins TRBV30 to TRBJ2-7; 7 bases are shared with TRBD2. V shed 2 bases and J 5 bases; nucleotides not matched to a gene: 3. Germline values: CDR1 GTSNPN, CDR2 SVGIG (reference sequence). The CDR3 covers 12 residues. In DNA form, the CDR3 reads TGTGCCTGGAGTATCCTAGCGGACGAGCAGTACTTC. As protein: CAWSILADEQYF.

The chain recombines TRBV7-9 with TRBJ2-3; the match to TRBD2 covers 8 bases. The length of the CDR3 is 17 residues. Germline CDR1 reads SEHNR; CDR2 reads FQNEAQ (reference sequence). J was trimmed by 1 base and V by 5 bases; bases with no gene match: 11. In DNA form, the CDR3 reads TGTGCCAGCAGCCCGGTCGTAGCGGGATTTGGCACAGATACGCAGTATTTT. Its protein product is CASSPVVAGFGTDTQYF.

This clonotype was found many times. The J gene is TRBJ2-1, the V gene TRBV5-5, with TRBD2 matching over 12 bases. Germline V lookup: CDR1 SGHKS, CDR2 YYEKEE (reference sequence). CDR3 length: 17 amino acids. V shed 4 bases, J shed 4 bases, and the junction held 9 bases outside the gene matches. This CDR3 reads CASSPGLAGSRYNEQFF. The CDR3 DNA reads as TGTGCCAGCAGCCCTGGACTAGCGGGGTCGAGGTACAATGAGCAGTTCTTC.

The count of this clonotype is one. The chain carries TRBV6-1 and TRBJ1-1, with unresolved D. CDR3 length equals 13 residues. Germline V gene lookup returns CDR1 MNHNS and CDR2 SASEGT. With 6 bases removed from V and 2 bases from J, the gap between germline ends came to 10 bases. As DNA, the CDR3 is TGTGCCAGCAGGCCCGCGGTAAACACTGAAGCTTTCTTT. It codes for CASRPAVNTEAFF.

This clonotype was seen many times. Written as DNA, the CDR3 is TGTGCCAGCAGTCCCGAGGAGTTCGATGGCTACACCTTC. Protein sequence: CASSPEEFDGYTF. This chain connects TRBV12-3 or TRBV12-4 to TRBJ1-2; D unresolved. The CDR3 spans 13 residues. V was clipped by 5 bases and J by 6 bases, with 13 bases between them.

The chain has TRBV24-1 and TRBJ1-1; TRBD1 is a possible D gene (5 bases). The V gene's germline CDR1 is KGHDR and CDR2 SFDVKD. Trimming took off 6 bases at V and 3 bases at J, with 10 bases between the two ends. There are 13 residues in the CDR3. This chain's CDR3 is CATSLGDDTEAFF. DNA for the CDR3: TGTGCCACCAGTTTAGGGGATGACACTGAAGCTTTCTTT.

This clonotype was seen ten or more times. The CDR3 nucleotides read TGTGCCTCCACAGGGGAGGAAACTGAAGCTTTCTTT. Protein product: CASTGEETEAFF. V usage is TRBV30 and J usage is TRBJ1-1; 7 bases are a match to TRBD1. Trimming cost V 7 bases and J 5 bases; bases outside gene matches: 7. The CDR3 spans 12 residues. CDR1 and CDR2 from the germline V gene are GTSNPN and SVGIG (reference sequence).

The chain has TRBV3-1 and TRBJ2-7; 7 bases are a match to TRBD1. This CDR3 spans 15 amino acids. The trim removed 5 bases at V and 0 bases at J, leaving 7 bases unmatched. Per germline, CDR1 LGHDT and CDR2 YNNKEL (reference sequence). This CDR3 reads CASSVKTGFSYEQYF. CDR3 DNA sequence: TGTGCCAGCAGCGTAAAGACAGGGTTCTCCTACGAGCAGTACTTC.

This clonotype came up many times. The chain couples TRBV20-1 to TRBJ1-1; D may be TRBD1 (5 bases). Germline lookup yields CDR1 DFQATT and CDR2 SNEGSKA (reference sequence). This CDR3 comprises 12 residues. Trimming cost V 5 bases and J 4 bases, with 11 bases left between them. The CDR3 protein is CSASYGGTEAFF. As DNA, the CDR3 is TGCAGTGCTTCCTACGGGGGCACTGAAGCTTTCTTT.

This clonotype was detected many times. The genes are TRBV28 and TRBJ2-1; TRBD2 agrees at 10 bases. Germline V gene lookup returns CDR1 MDHEN and CDR2 SYDVKM. The CDR3 extends over 14 amino acids. J gave up 7 bases and V 6 bases, and 6 bases lay outside the gene matches. The CDR3: CASSLAGAWNEQFF. For the CDR3, the DNA is TGTGCCAGCAGCCTAGCGGGAGCGTGGAATGAGCAGTTCTTC.